This T cell receptor beta chain is drawn from a study of T cells expressing NK-cell markers. Findings of the study overall: For four donors, these clonotypes were likewise the leading ones in the CD3+CD56-NKG2C+ fraction.

This clonotype is classed as medium-sized by frequency. Its specificity is unknown. The CDR3 extends over 14 amino acids. Germline values: CDR1 SGHRS, CDR2 YFSETQ. Production of TCR beta cDNA relied on 5'RACE template switching with UMIs. With the 5' RACE reads reprocessed, TCRdb shows one record per CDR3 protein and no DNA. The listing contains 6,500 to 10,000 distinct CDR3 sequences. This chain connects TRBV5-1 to TRBJ2-2; with no DNA, the TCRdb D assignment of TRBD1 cannot be verified. The TCR originated in a man younger than 35 in good health. Material: blood T cells: a sorted CD56 or NKG2C T cell subset, CD4+ or CD8+ T cells, or bulk PBMC T cells (not recorded which). This chain's CDR3 is CASSPKTGTGELFF.